Here is one T cell receptor (beta chain) with its context. Many counts were recorded for this clonotype. Its antigen is unknown. No base quality values were provided; no much bigger clone lies one nucleotide off. Receptors were amplified or captured by PCR. The listed sequencing device is Illumina HiSeq 2500. To normalize quantification of the TCRbeta repertoire, the TCR libraries were built with molecular barcoding that relied on unique molecular identifiers. Clones were called with MiXCR by TCRdb after fastp trimmed the public reads at Q25, and only in-frame beta chains were retained. Merged by CDR3 protein, the rows form single entries marked with the most common genes and DNA. The sample has about 300,000 distinct CDR3 sequences on record, about 9.4% of them singletons. In total, the top ten clones hold less than 8% of the sample. V was cut back by 5 bases and J by 2 bases, leaving a gap of 23 bases between them. CDR1 is given as MNHEY and CDR2 as SMNVEV, both from the germline V gene (reference sequence). Measured from the cysteine to the phenylalanine, the CDR3 is 18 residues long. Of the read, only the CDR3 DNA is kept; its 54 bases are in frame from base 1.

The sample is drawn from a study of T-cell reconstitution after alpha-beta-depleted transplantation in children (dated by TCRdb to 2015 to 2016). Context from the whole study: Using TCR repertoire profiling, the study quantitatively followed how T-cell immune reconstitution unfolded in children after TCRalphabeta/CD19-depleted allogeneic hematopoietic cell transplantation.

What this sample's treatment or condition label stands for: allogeneic hematopoietic cell transplantation with graft depleted of TCRalphabeta T cells and CD19 B cells. The children who served as transplant recipients had been given grafts of TCRalphabeta/CD19-depleted allogeneic hematopoietic cells. The study at large found these results: The high TCRbeta diversity at day 60 in some patients was ascribed to recipient T cells and intrathymic progenitors that had survived conditioning. The apparently early alphabetaT-cell count recovery about two months after transplant was reportedly dependent on only several hundred rapidly expanded clones derived from non-depleted graft cells. Hyperexpanded clone frequencies declined over subsequent months; after one year, T-cell counts and TCRbeta diversity were mostly attributed to newly produced T cells.

The specimen comprised PBMCs, sampled before TCRalphabeta/CD19-depleted stem cell transplant. The rearrangement joined TRBV27 to TRBJ2-3; the D gene is possibly TRBD1, with 5 bases matching. This receptor was obtained from a boy under two years old with acute myeloid leukemia, due to receive a stem cell transplant. The CDR3 is CASSPDFWTIDFTDTQYF. The nucleotides are TGTGCCAGCAGTCCGGATTTTTGGACAATTGACTTCACAGATACGCAGTATTTT.